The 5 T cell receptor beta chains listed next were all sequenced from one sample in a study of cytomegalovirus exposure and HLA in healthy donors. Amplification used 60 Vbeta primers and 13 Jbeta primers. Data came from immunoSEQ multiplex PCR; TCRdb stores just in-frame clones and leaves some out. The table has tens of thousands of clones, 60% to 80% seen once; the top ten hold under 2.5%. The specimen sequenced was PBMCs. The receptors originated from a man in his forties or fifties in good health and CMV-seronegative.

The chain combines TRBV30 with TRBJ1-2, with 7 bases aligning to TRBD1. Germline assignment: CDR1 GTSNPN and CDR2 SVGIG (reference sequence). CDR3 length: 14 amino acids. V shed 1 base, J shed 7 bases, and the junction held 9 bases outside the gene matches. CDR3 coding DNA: TGTGCCTGGAGTGGGGGACAGATCATCGTTGGCTACACCTTC. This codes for CAWSGGQIIVGYTF.

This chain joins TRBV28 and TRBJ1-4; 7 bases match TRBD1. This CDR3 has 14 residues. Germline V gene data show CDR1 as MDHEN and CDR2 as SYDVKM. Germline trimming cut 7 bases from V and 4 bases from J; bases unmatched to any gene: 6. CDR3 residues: CASISGGINEKLFF. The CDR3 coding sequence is TGTGCCAGCATCTCAGGGGGGATTAATGAAAAACTGTTTTTT.

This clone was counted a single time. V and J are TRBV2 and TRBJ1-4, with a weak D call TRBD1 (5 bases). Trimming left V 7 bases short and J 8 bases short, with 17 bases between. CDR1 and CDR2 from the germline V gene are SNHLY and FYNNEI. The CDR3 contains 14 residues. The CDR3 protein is CASTQGTPLEKLFF. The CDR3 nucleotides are TGTGCCAGCACCCAGGGAACCCCCCTAGAAAAACTGTTTTTT.

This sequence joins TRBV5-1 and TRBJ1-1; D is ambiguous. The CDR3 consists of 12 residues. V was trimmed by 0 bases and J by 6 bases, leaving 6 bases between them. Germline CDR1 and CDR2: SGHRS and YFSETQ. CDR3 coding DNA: TGCGCCAGCAGCTTGGCCCCAGCTGAAGCTTTCTTT. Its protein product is CASSLAPAEAFF.

The CDR3 DNA is TGCGCCAGCAGGGTCGACAGGGGGACTGGAAACACCATATATTTT. Translating it yields CASRVDRGTGNTIYF. J is TRBJ1-3 and V is TRBV5-1; 9 bases are a match to TRBD1. The CDR3 spans 15 residues. V lost 5 bases and J lost 2; bases outside the gene matches: 5. Per the germline V gene, CDR1 is SGHRS and CDR2 is YFSETQ.